This T cell receptor (beta chain) was found in a study of T cell responses to AZD1222 COVID-19 vaccine. Method: immunoSEQ multiplex PCR; TCRdb's copy keeps in-frame clones and lacks some. The sample includes about 150,000 clones, more than 75% of them seen just once. This CDR3 spans 15 amino acids. Trimming left V 6 bases short and J 7 bases short, with 16 bases between. Looked up from germline, CDR1 is SNHLY and CDR2 is FYNNEI. This receptor was taken from an adult who received the AZD1222 COVID-19 vaccine. The sequences come from peripheral blood, collected 28 days after the second AZD1222 dose. The rearrangement links TRBV2 to TRBJ1-6; possible D gene TRBD1, 6 bases. The CDR3 nucleotides are TGTGCCAGCAGGGGAACAGGGTCGGGGAATTCACCCCTCCACTTT. Its protein is CASRGTGSGNSPLHF.